These T cell receptor beta chains were read from a single sample in a study of blood T cell repertoires in COVID-19. Assay: immunoSEQ multiplex PCR; the TCRdb copy retains only in-frame clones and omits some. The table lists 90,000 or so clones, around 87% of them singletons. The specimen was peripheral blood. The receptors were sampled from a human donor in a cohort sampled during active COVID-19. The CDR3 runs from the conserved cysteine through the conserved F or W. D genes are given only for firm matches. Rows give clone size only sometimes, using once, few, many, or a class for an expanded clone.

TGTGCCAGCAGTGACTCGAGTTCGGGGGCAGATACGCAGTATTTT CASSDSSSGADTQYF NA TRBJ2-3 few TRBV6-4
TGTGCCAGCAGCTTAGCGATGGGACAAGGTCAGCCCCAGCATTTT CASSLAMGQGQPQHF NA TRBJ1-5 NA TRBV7-8
TGTGCCAGCAGCCTCGACATAACTTCCTACGAGCAGTACTTC CASSLDITSYEQYF NA TRBJ2-7 NA TRBV7-2
TGTGCCAGCAGGGGGCAGACACCGAACACTGAAGCTTTCTTT CASRGQTPNTEAFF NA TRBJ1-1 NA TRBV6-5
TGTGCCAGCTCACCCCAGGAGGGACCGAACACTGAAGCTTTCTTT CASSPQEGPNTEAFF NA TRBJ1-1 NA TRBV18
TGTGCCAGCAGTTCGACAGGGGTGTACGAGCAGTACTTC CASSSTGVYEQYF TRBD1 TRBJ2-7 NA TRBV27
TGTGCCAGCAGCCAAGATTCTGGGCGAGCCGCCGAGCAGTACTTC CASSQDSGRAAEQYF NA TRBJ2-7 NA TRBV3-1/TRBV3-2
TGCGCCAGCAGCTTGGGTCAGTTATATGGCTACACCTTC CASSLGQLYGYTF NA TRBJ1-2 NA TRBV5-1
TGTGCCAGCAGCGGGGGCCCGAGAGAGACCCAGTACTTC CASSGGPRETQYF NA TRBJ2-5 NA TRBV11-2
TGTGCCAGCAGCCCCGTGGGGACAGGGAGCTCTGGAAACACCATATATTTT CASSPVGTGSSGNTIYF TRBD1 TRBJ1-3 NA TRBV3-1/TRBV3-2
TGTGCCAGCAGCTGGGGACATTTAGGCAATCAGCCCCAGCATTTT CASSWGHLGNQPQHF NA TRBJ1-5 NA TRBV5-6
TGTGCCAGCAGCCTCGATCTAGCGAGGGTTACGTCGGAGACCCAGTACTTC CASSLDLARVTSETQYF NA TRBJ2-5 NA TRBV11-2
TGTGCCAGTCGGGACAAACCCTACGAGCAGTACTTC CASRDKPYEQYF NA TRBJ2-7 few TRBV6-5
TGTGCCAGCACGCGGTATGGCTACACCTTC CASTRYGYTF NA TRBJ1-2 NA TRBV2
TGTGCCAGCCGTCAGGGAGGGGGCAATCAGCCCCAGCATTTT CASRQGGGNQPQHF NA TRBJ1-5 NA TRBV27
TGTGCCAGCAGCTTAGGCAGCGGGGTCAGGGTTGGGGCCAACGTCCTGACTTTC CASSLGSGVRVGANVLTF TRBD2 TRBJ2-6 NA TRBV7-2
TGTGCCAGCAGTTACTCGCAGGGGGGAAATCAGCCCCAGCATTTT CASSYSQGGNQPQHF TRBD1 TRBJ1-5 few TRBV6-6
TGCGCCAGCAGCTCGACAGGGAACTATGGCTACACCTTC CASSSTGNYGYTF TRBD1 TRBJ1-2 few TRBV5-1
TGTGCCAGTAGTACAATACAGGGGGGAAAACTGTTTTTT CASSTIQGGKLFF TRBD1 TRBJ1-4 NA TRBV19
TGTGCCAGCTCACCATACTCAACAGCCAACACTGAAGCTTTCTTT CASSPYSTANTEAFF NA TRBJ1-1 NA TRBV18
TGTGCCAGCAGCCAAGGCCAACGGACTAATGAAAAACTGTTTTTT CASSQGQRTNEKLFF NA TRBJ1-4 NA TRBV3-1/TRBV3-2
TGTGCCAGCAGCCGGACAGGGAGGGCAGATACGCAGTATTTT CASSRTGRADTQYF NA TRBJ2-3 NA TRBV7-3
TGTGCCAGCAGCTTGGGAGGGGTGGGTCAGTACTTC CASSLGGVGQYF TRBD2 TRBJ2-5 NA TRBV11-2
TGTGCCAGCAGCTGGGACAGGGTCACAGATACGCAGTATTTT CASSWDRVTDTQYF TRBD1 TRBJ2-3 NA TRBV9
TGTGCCAGCAGTGAAAGGAGGGGGCGTCGCAATCAGCCCCAGCATTTT CASSERRGRRNQPQHF TRBD1 TRBJ1-5 NA TRBV6-1
TGTGCCAGCAGCTTTGTGTCAGATCAGCCCCAGCATTTT CASSFVSDQPQHF NA TRBJ1-5 few TRBV7-8
TGCGCCAGCAGCTTGGAGGGAGACTATGGCTACACCTTC CASSLEGDYGYTF NA TRBJ1-2 NA TRBV5-1
TGTGCCAGCAGACGGGTTCAGTCCCGCACTGAAGCTTTCTTT CASRRVQSRTEAFF NA TRBJ1-1 once TRBV28
TGTGCCAGCAGCGCTAGAACAGGGGGCGCTGGCACTGAAGCTTTCTTT CASSARTGGAGTEAFF TRBD1 TRBJ1-1 once TRBV9